Listed below are T cell receptor beta chains from one sample, sequenced in a study of cytomegalovirus exposure and HLA in healthy donors. TCRdb's table, derived via immunoSEQ multiplex PCR, lists solely in-frame clones and lacks some. This table holds about 110,000 clones. Material: PBMCs. The source of these receptors is a man aged 30 to 39 in good health and CMV-seronegative. The CDR3 runs from the conserved cysteine through the conserved F or W. Fields, in order: V gene, J gene, CDR3 protein.

V gene: TRBV11-1
J gene: TRBJ2-5
CDR3 protein: CASSEGLDQETQYF

V gene: TRBV7-2
J gene: TRBJ1-2
CDR3 protein: CASSLGRGQDYGYTF

V gene: TRBV29-1
J gene: TRBJ2-7
CDR3 protein: CSVLTGTVYEQYF

V gene: TRBV29-1
J gene: TRBJ2-3
CDR3 protein: CSVATGTGKDTQYF

V gene: TRBV11-2
J gene: TRBJ2-2
CDR3 protein: CASSLGVAGGTGELFF

V gene: TRBV14
J gene: TRBJ2-7
CDR3 protein: CASSLIPSADEQYF

V gene: TRBV10-3
J gene: TRBJ2-1
CDR3 protein: CAISHSRGLTYNEQFF

V gene: TRBV7-6
J gene: TRBJ2-1
CDR3 protein: CASSLQVGVYNEQFF

V gene: TRBV6-1
J gene: TRBJ2-2
CDR3 protein: CASSGSRAGAGELFF

V gene: TRBV29-1
J gene: TRBJ2-5
CDR3 protein: CSVSGLAGPQETQYF

V gene: TRBV30
J gene: TRBJ2-7
CDR3 protein: CAWSRVRLTYEQYF

V gene: TRBV19
J gene: .
CDR3 protein: CASSHQVGTSVYEQYF

V gene: TRBV7-2
J gene: TRBJ2-6
CDR3 protein: CASSWDRGSGANVLTF

V gene: TRBV6-1
J gene: TRBJ2-2
CDR3 protein: CARSEYENTNTGELFF

V gene: TRBV4-2
J gene: TRBJ1-2
CDR3 protein: CASSQVPPETGMFYGYTF

V gene: TRBV18
J gene: TRBJ2-3
CDR3 protein: CASSPPSTDTQYF

V gene: TRBV28
J gene: TRBJ1-2
CDR3 protein: CASKSPTGGRYGYTF

V gene: TRBV18
J gene: TRBJ1-2
CDR3 protein: CASSRPETPRGGYTF

V gene: TRBV18
J gene: TRBJ2-3
CDR3 protein: CASSLLQLNAQYF

V gene: TRBV11-3
J gene: TRBJ2-1
CDR3 protein: CASSSKGTGVEQFF

V gene: TRBV5-1
J gene: TRBJ2-3
CDR3 protein: CASSARQVPDTQYF

V gene: TRBV4-1
J gene: TRBJ1-1
CDR3 protein: CASSRPGTGVPEAFF

V gene: TRBV11-2
J gene: TRBJ2-7
CDR3 protein: CASSLGSGGFSPYEQYF

V gene: TRBV5-6
J gene: TRBJ2-1
CDR3 protein: CASSWGLYNEQFF

V gene: TRBV11-3
J gene: TRBJ2-7
CDR3 protein: CASSLVTGPSYEQYF

V gene: TRBV6-1
J gene: TRBJ1-4
CDR3 protein: CASSEQVANEKLFF